This T cell receptor (beta chain) was captured by sequencing in a study of blood T cell repertoires in COVID-19. V lost 1 base to trimming and J lost 11 bases; unmatched junction nucleotides: 1. Germline-derived CDR1 and CDR2 are SQVTM and ANQGSEA. The CDR3 is made up of 11 amino acids. Sequenced by immunoSEQ multiplex PCR; TCRdb stores in-frame clones only, minus some. The top ten clones hold around 2% of a sample with more than 200,000 clones, approximately 80% of them seen once. The chain carries TRBV29-1 and TRBJ1-1; the match to TRBD1 covers 10 bases. Source material: PBMCs or T cells enriched from blood (not recorded which). The receptor was derived from a man in his fifties or sixties who had recovered from COVID-19. CDR3 coding DNA: TGCAGCGTTGAAGCGGACAGGGGGGCTTTCTTT. It specifies CSVEADRGAFF.